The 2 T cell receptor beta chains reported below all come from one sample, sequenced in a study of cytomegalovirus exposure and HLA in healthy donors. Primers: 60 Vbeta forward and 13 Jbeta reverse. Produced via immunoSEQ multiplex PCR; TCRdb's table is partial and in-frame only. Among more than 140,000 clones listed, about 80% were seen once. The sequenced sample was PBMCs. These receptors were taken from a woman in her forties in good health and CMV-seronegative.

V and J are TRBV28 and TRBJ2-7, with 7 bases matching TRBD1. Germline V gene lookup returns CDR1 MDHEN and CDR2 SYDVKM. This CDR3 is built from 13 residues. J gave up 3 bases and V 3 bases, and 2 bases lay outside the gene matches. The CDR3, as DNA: TGTGCCAGCAGTTTTACAGGGGTCTACGAGCAGTACTTC. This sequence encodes CASSFTGVYEQYF. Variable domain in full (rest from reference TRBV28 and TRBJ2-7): DVKVTQSSRYLVKRTGEKVFLECVQDMDHENMFWYRQDPGLGLRLIYFSYDVKMKEKGDIPEGYSVSREKKERFSLILESASTNQTSMYLCASSFTGVYEQYFGPGTRLTVT.

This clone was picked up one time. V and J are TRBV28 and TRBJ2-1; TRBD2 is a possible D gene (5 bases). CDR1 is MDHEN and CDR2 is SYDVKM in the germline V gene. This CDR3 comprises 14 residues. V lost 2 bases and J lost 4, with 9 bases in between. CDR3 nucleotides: TGTGCCAGCAGTTTACGCACTAGGTACAATGAGCAGTTCTTC. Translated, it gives CASSLRTRYNEQFF. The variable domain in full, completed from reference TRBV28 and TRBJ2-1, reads DVKVTQSSRYLVKRTGEKVFLECVQDMDHENMFWYRQDPGLGLRLIYFSYDVKMKEKGDIPEGYSVSREKKERFSLILESASTNQTSMYLCASSLRTRYNEQFFGPGTRLTVL.